This T cell receptor beta chain was obtained from a study of response to subunit inactivated influenza vaccine. CDR1 is SGHDT, CDR2 YYEEEE, per germline. The CDR3 spans 16 residues. Trimming shortened V by 2 bases and J by 0 bases, and 12 bases separated the two germline ends. TCRdb recomputed calls from the RT-PCR reads with MiXCR, one row per CDR3 protein. The sample holds hundreds of thousands of distinct CDR3 sequences, 6% to 9% seen once. The chain combines TRBV5-6 with TRBJ2-4; the D is unclear. The sequence was obtained from a man aged 50-75 years who received an inactivated influenza vaccine. The sample here was PBMCs from blood, taken less than 25 months after vaccination. The CDR3 DNA is TGTGCCAGCAGCTTTCGGCATTCCCCAGCCAAAAACATTCAGTACTTC. Protein sequence: CASSFRHSPAKNIQYF.